This is a list of T cell receptor beta chains from one sample in a study of CD4 T cells in relation to SARS-CoV-2 and coronaviruses. These receptors' targets are unknown. TCRdb's table, derived via immunoSEQ multiplex PCR, lists solely in-frame clones and lacks some. This sample has some 43,000 clones, with 82% found just once. Specimen: naive CD4+ T cells from PBMCs, cultured in vitro. The receptors originated from an adult with COVID-19. Both conserved end residues are trimmed from each CDR3. The order of the fields is CDR3 protein, J gene, V gene.

ASSERRGGETQY	TRBJ2-5	TRBV2
ASSLTGVGTEAF	TRBJ1-1	TRBV7-3
ASSQDRTSVYNEQF	TRBJ2-1	TRBV4-1
ATSRDRDSQETQY	TRBJ2-5	TRBV15
ASIPADYGYT	TRBJ1-2	TRBV7-9
ASTTNSLNEQF	TRBJ2-1	TRBV3-1/TRBV3-2
SAREDNEQF	TRBJ2-1	TRBV20-1
ASSDSASGSTDTQY	TRBJ2-3	TRBV6-4
ASKAGRHQETQY	TRBJ2-5	TRBV2
ASSLEIAGDGGELF	TRBJ2-2	TRBV5-1
SALGTDTQY	TRBJ2-3	TRBV20-1
ASRGGAGHSYEQY	TRBJ2-7	TRBV5-1
ASSPPSQGTETQY	TRBJ2-5	TRBV18
ASSYRRGGSEKLF	TRBJ1-4	TRBV28
ASSLQGFSGNTIY	TRBJ1-3	TRBV3-1/TRBV3-2
ASSPARGGGYT	TRBJ1-2	TRBV12-3/TRBV12-4
AWSARENTEAF	TRBJ1-1	TRBV30
ASGTGGGQETQY	TRBJ2-5	TRBV5-1
ASSYGQGVYEQY	TRBJ2-7	TRBV6-2/TRBV6-3
ASSRDPRRGTYNEQF	TRBJ2-1	TRBV4-1
ASSARTGRAGANVLT	TRBJ2-6	TRBV7-8
SVADRGTNEKLF	TRBJ1-4	TRBV29-1
ASSEIPETGEL	TRBJ2-7	TRBV2
ASSQDRGTRTSEQY	TRBJ2-7	TRBV4-3
AAAGRRYNEQF	TRBJ2-1	TRBV7-9
ASSGQGDEKLF	TRBJ1-4	TRBV5-4
ASSLGPNQPQH	TRBJ1-5	TRBV19
ASSLSGTNTGELF	TRBJ2-2	TRBV19
ASSQSGTRNQPQH	TRBJ1-5	TRBV16
ASSLQAINQPQH	TRBJ1-5	TRBV5-6
ASSPRGGRDEQF	TRBJ2-1	TRBV7-9
ASSLVSGANTDTQY	TRBJ2-3	TRBV5-6
ASSSRPGLAGPDEQF	TRBJ2-1	TRBV2
ASSRQGKAGELF	TRBJ2-2	TRBV19
ASSHTGSLAGGRLNEQY	TRBJ2-7	TRBV6-6
ASSFLRRQLAGGETQY	TRBJ2-5	TRBV7-9
ASSLPQGAYGNTIY	TRBJ1-3	TRBV7-9
ASSPLRGNNSPLH	TRBJ1-6	TRBV25-1
ASSSYRGPGTGELF	TRBJ2-2	TRBV11-2
ASSPDGRTNLGTQY	TRBJ2-5	TRBV18
ASRGTSGSWNEQF	TRBJ2-1	TRBV6-5
ASSEELATDTQY	TRBJ2-3	TRBV25-1
ASRVTGTQLGEQF	TRBJ2-1	TRBV6-5
ASRKGAGGKSYEQY	TRBJ2-7	TRBV6-4
ASSNHRGSRHYEQY	TRBJ2-7	TRBV5-1
ASSSSTAAYEQY	TRBJ2-7	TRBV11-1
ASSVDTGAYEQY	TRBJ2-7	TRBV9
ASSQGGPKF	TRBJ2-1	TRBV3-1/TRBV3-2
ASSPGQGHEKLF	TRBJ1-4	TRBV18
ASSRLRQDINYGYT	TRBJ1-2	TRBV5-4